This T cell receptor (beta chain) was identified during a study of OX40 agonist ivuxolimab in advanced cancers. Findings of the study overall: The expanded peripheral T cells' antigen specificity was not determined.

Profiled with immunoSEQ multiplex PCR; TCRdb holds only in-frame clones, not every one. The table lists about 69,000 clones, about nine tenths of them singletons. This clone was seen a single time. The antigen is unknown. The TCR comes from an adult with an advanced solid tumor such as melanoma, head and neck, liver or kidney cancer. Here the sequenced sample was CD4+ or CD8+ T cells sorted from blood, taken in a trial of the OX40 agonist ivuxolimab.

The CDR3 DNA sequence: TGTGCCAGCAGCTTGACAGGCAGCACAGATACGCAGTATTTT. Protein: CASSLTGSTDTQYF. The chain employs TRBV7-6 and TRBJ2-3; tentatively, D is TRBD1 (6 bases). The V and J ends lost 3 bases and 0 bases respectively, with 7 bases between them. The CDR3 has 14 amino acids. Germline CDR1 is SGHVS and CDR2 is FNYEAQ.